A single sample gave rise to the 30 T cell receptor beta chains below, sequenced in a study of blood T cell repertoires in COVID-19. Only in-frame clones appear in the TCRdb table, and some are missing; sequencing was by immunoSEQ multiplex PCR. The table shows 250,000 to 350,000 clones, with around 91% occurring only once. Sample: peripheral blood. These receptors were collected from an older woman with acute or convalescent COVID-19.

The chain employs TRBV3-1 (or the pseudogene TRBV3-2) and TRBJ2-1; D may be TRBD1 (6 bases). CDR3 length: 16 residues. Trimming left V 4 bases short and J 4 bases short, with 17 bases between. The germline gives CDR1 LGHDT, CDR2 YNNKEL (reference sequence). The CDR3 here is CASSPSFGDIYNEQFF. The CDR3 nucleotides are TGTGCCAGCAGCCCCTCCTTCGGGGACATTTACAATGAGCAGTTCTTC.

This sequence joins TRBV2 and TRBJ2-1, with 9 bases identical to TRBD1. V shed 8 bases, J shed 7 bases, and the junction held 6 bases outside the gene matches. The germline V gene has CDR1 SNHLY and CDR2 FYNNEI. The CDR3 is 13 amino acids. CDR3 residues: CASAGQGRNEQFF. In nucleotides, the CDR3 is TGTGCCAGCGCGGGACAGGGTAGGAATGAGCAGTTCTTC.

J is TRBJ2-5 and V is TRBV6-1; TRBD2 matches 11 bases. Germline V gene sequence: CDR1 MNHNS, CDR2 SASEGT. The CDR3 contains 17 residues. With V trimmed by 0 bases and J by 5 bases, 8 bases remained unmatched. The CDR3 coding sequence is TGTGCCAGCAGTGAAGCGTGGGGGACTAGCGGATGGGAGACCCAGTACTTC. It translates to CASSEAWGTSGWETQYF.

This chain links TRBV10-3 with TRBJ2-3; TRBD2 matches 8 bases. V lost 6 bases and J lost 4; bases outside the gene matches: 9. CDR1 is ENHRY, CDR2 SYGVKD, per germline. The CDR3 runs to 15 residues. In DNA form, the CDR3 reads TGTGCCATCAGCCCTGGGCGGGGGGCCTCAGATACGCAGTATTTT. Protein: CAISPGRGASDTQYF.

The J gene is TRBJ1-1, the V gene TRBV4-2; possibly TRBD1 for D (5 bases). Trimming stripped 1 base from V and 4 bases from J, with 13 bases between. Germline CDR1 and CDR2: LGHNA and YNFKEQ. This CDR3 spans 15 amino acids. This CDR3 reads CASSQGRQTITEAFF. The CDR3 DNA sequence: TGTGCCAGCAGCCAAGGACGACAGACGATCACTGAAGCTTTCTTT.

The chain links TRBV29-1 to TRBJ1-1, with D perhaps TRBD1 (6 bases). The CDR3 is 12 amino acids. The V and J ends lost 8 bases and 2 bases respectively, with 12 bases between them. The V gene's germline CDR1 is SQVTM and CDR2 ANQGSEA. CDR3 region: CSYGGPNTEAFF. The CDR3 coding sequence is TGCAGCTACGGGGGGCCTAACACTGAAGCTTTCTTT.

The chain joins TRBV6-5 to TRBJ2-5; tentative D call: TRBD1 (6 bases). Germline V CDR1 and CDR2: MNHEY, SVGAGI. Trimming took 0 bases from V and 2 from J, leaving 10 bases between them. The CDR3 has 15 amino acids. CDR3 in DNA: TGTGCCAGCAGTTACTCGACCGACAGGCAAGAGACCCAGTACTTC. The encoded protein is CASSYSTDRQETQYF.

This chain joins TRBV19 and TRBJ2-3; D possibly corresponds to TRBD2 (6 bases). This CDR3 spans 18 amino acids. CDR1 and CDR2 from the germline V gene are LNHDA and SQIVND (reference sequence). V was pared by 3 bases and J by 0 bases, with 19 bases between. The CDR3 loop reads CASSISRSGTSSTDTQYF. CDR3 coding DNA: TGTGCCAGTAGTATTAGTCGATCCGGGACTTCTAGCACAGATACGCAGTATTTT.

This chain links TRBV20-1 with TRBJ2-5, with TRBD2 as a possible D gene (6 bases). Trimming shortened V by 5 bases and J by 5 bases, and 9 bases separated the two germline ends. The CDR3 length is 11 residues. Germline V lookup: CDR1 DFQATT, CDR2 SNEGSKA (reference sequence). In DNA, the CDR3 is TGCAGTGCTGGGACTGGGGAGACCCAGTACTTC. Its translation: CSAGTGETQYF.

The CDR3 DNA reads as TGTGCCAGCAGTCCCTGGGACAGGGTTCAGCCCCAGCATTTT. Translation: CASSPWDRVQPQHF. The chain joins TRBV6-2 or TRBV6-3 to TRBJ1-5; 9 nucleotides align to TRBD1. Germline V gene lookup returns CDR1 MNHEY and CDR2 SVGEGT. Trimming removed 5 bases from V and 6 bases from J; junction bases left unmatched: 5. The CDR3 has 14 amino acids.

This sequence joins TRBV28 and TRBJ1-2, with a weak D call TRBD1 (5 bases). V was clipped by 1 base and J by 8 bases, with 14 bases between them. The germline V gene has CDR1 MDHEN and CDR2 SYDVKM. The CDR3 is 14 amino acids. The CDR3 DNA follows: TGTGCCAGCAGTTTATCAGGCGGGGGTAGGGGCTACACCTTC. It encodes CASSLSGGGRGYTF.

The V and J genes are TRBV3-1 (or the pseudogene TRBV3-2) and TRBJ2-5; 12 bases match TRBD2. CDR1 is LGHDT and CDR2 is YNNKEL in the germline V gene (reference sequence). The CDR3 covers 17 residues. J lost 1 base, V lost 1 base, and 4 bases had no gene match. CDR3 in amino acids: CASSQGLAGAFQETQYF. The CDR3 DNA reads TGTGCCAGCAGCCAAGGACTAGCGGGGGCCTTCCAAGAGACCCAGTACTTC.

The CDR3 reads CAWSPDSHGSPLHF. CDR3 in DNA: TGTGCCTGGAGTCCGGACAGCCACGGTTCACCCCTCCACTTT. The chain is built from TRBV30 and TRBJ1-6; D possibly corresponds to TRBD1 (6 bases). Germline CDR1 reads GTSNPN; CDR2 reads SVGIG (reference sequence). The CDR3 contains 14 residues. The V and J ends lost 2 bases and 9 bases respectively, with 14 bases between them.

The chain links TRBV29-1 to TRBJ1-4, with D tentatively TRBD1 (6 bases). Germline CDR1 is SQVTM and CDR2 is ANQGSEA. The ends were cut back, 4 bases at V and 4 bases at J, with 16 bases in the middle. The CDR3 extends over 15 amino acids. CDR3 protein: CSVAEYRAINEKLFF. DNA of the CDR3: TGCAGCGTTGCAGAGTACAGGGCAATTAATGAAAAACTGTTTTTT.

The rearrangement joins TRBV7-9 to TRBJ2-4; tentatively, D is TRBD1 (6 bases). This CDR3 has 13 residues. CDR1 is SEHNR and CDR2 is FQNEAQ in the germline V gene (reference sequence). Trimming stripped 5 bases from V and 7 bases from J, with 12 bases between. The CDR3 DNA reads TGTGCCAGCAGCCCCTACAGGGAGAACATTCAGTACTTC. This codes for CASSPYRENIQYF.

This clone was seen a single time. The V and J genes are TRBV5-6 and TRBJ2-3; D remains ambiguous. V dropped 2 bases and J dropped 0 bases, with 10 bases sitting between them. The CDR3 totals 15 residues. Germline CDR1 and CDR2: SGHDT and YYEEEE. DNA for the CDR3: TGTGCCAGCAGCTTTGAGACATCGAGCACAGATACGCAGTATTTT. Its translation: CASSFETSSTDTQYF. Using reference TRBV5-6 and TRBJ2-3 for the parts outside the CDR3, the full variable domain is DAGVTQSPTHLIKTRGQQVTLRCSPKSGHDTVSWYQQALGQGPQFIFQYYEEEERQRGNFPDRFSGHQFPNYSSELNVNALLLGDSALYLCASSFETSSTDTQYFGPGTRLTVL.

The rearrangement links TRBV28 to TRBJ2-7, with 9 bases matching TRBD1. Germline CDR1 MDHEN, CDR2 SYDVKM. The CDR3 is made up of 15 amino acids. V shed 6 bases and J 7 bases; nucleotides not matched to a gene: 13. CDR3 in amino acids: CASSPPLQGAKEQYF. The CDR3, as DNA: TGTGCCAGCAGCCCCCCATTACAGGGGGCAAAGGAGCAGTACTTC.

The chain has TRBV4-1 and TRBJ2-1; possible D gene TRBD1, 6 bases. The CDR3 sequence is 17 residues long. Germline V gene sequence: CDR1 MGHRA, CDR2 YSYEKL. V lost 2 bases and J lost 0, with 14 bases in between. CDR3 residues: CASSQPWDTSSYNEQFF. The CDR3 nucleotides are TGCGCCAGCAGCCAACCTTGGGACACCAGCTCCTACAATGAGCAGTTCTTC.

The chain recombines TRBV6-5 with TRBJ2-3, with D unclear. The germline V gene has CDR1 MNHEY and CDR2 SVGAGI. The CDR3 sequence is 13 residues long. Trimming cost V 7 bases and J 1 base, with 9 bases left between them. CDR3 residues: CASKWAGTDTQYF. CDR3 sequence (DNA): TGTGCCAGCAAGTGGGCTGGCACAGATACGCAGTATTTT.

The CDR3 sequence: CASSRVGTGGSYEQYF. Written as DNA, the CDR3 is TGTGCCAGCAGTCGGGTGGGGACAGGGGGGTCCTACGAGCAGTACTTC. The V and J genes are TRBV5-5 and TRBJ2-7, with 11 bases aligning to TRBD1. J lost 1 base, V lost 5 bases, and 8 bases had no gene match. Germline V gene sequence: CDR1 SGHKS, CDR2 YYEKEE (reference sequence). This CDR3 contains 16 residues. The full variable domain, in which reference TRBV5-5 and TRBJ2-7 provide the parts outside the CDR3, is DAGVTQSPTHLIKTRGQQVTLRCSPISGHKSVSWYQQVLGQGPQFIFQYYEKEERGRGNFPDRFSARQFPNYSSELNVNALLLGDSALYLCASSRVGTGGSYEQYFGPGTRLTVT.

Worth noting for this clone: The identical CDR3 is also encoded by other nucleotide sequences in the sample. This sequence joins TRBV20-1 and TRBJ2-5; D unclear. V dropped 1 base and J dropped 4 bases, with 4 bases sitting between them. This CDR3 has 11 residues. Looked up from germline, CDR1 is DFQATT and CDR2 is SNEGSKA (reference sequence). The CDR3 DNA sequence: TGCAGTGCTAGAGCGGGAGAGACCCAGTACTTC. It translates to CSARAGETQYF.

The CDR3 DNA reads as TGTGCCAGCAGCGTAGTAGGAGCGTCCGATTCACCCCTCCACTTT. It yields the protein CASSVVGASDSPLHF. This chain joins TRBV9 and TRBJ1-6; D gene ambiguous. CDR3 size: 15 residues. V was shortened by 0 bases and J by 8 bases, with 12 bases between the two germline ends. In germline, CDR1 is SGDLS, CDR2 YYNGEE.

This chain uses TRBV15 with TRBJ2-5; 8 bases match TRBD1. The germline V gene has CDR1 LNHNV and CDR2 YYDKDF (reference sequence). This CDR3 has 14 residues. The V and J ends lost 6 bases and 2 bases, in that order; junction bases with no gene match: 5. The chain's CDR3 is CATRSDRDQETQYF. CDR3 DNA sequence: TGTGCCACCAGATCGGACAGGGATCAAGAGACCCAGTACTTC.

For the CDR3, the DNA is TGTGCCAGCAGTTTGGGCCCTCCAGATGGCTACACCTTC. It translates to CASSLGPPDGYTF. This sequence joins TRBV6-6 and TRBJ1-2; no reliable D call. The germline V gene encodes CDR1 MNHNY and CDR2 SVGAGI (reference sequence). The V end lost 4 bases, the J end lost 6 bases, and 12 bases lay between the germline ends. The length of the CDR3 is 13 residues.

V gene TRBV15 combines with J gene TRBJ1-1; D gene unclear. CDR3 length: 12 amino acids. V was clipped by 5 bases and J by 4 bases, with 8 bases between them. Germline assignment: CDR1 LNHNV and CDR2 YYDKDF (reference sequence). The CDR3 reads CATSQEGTEAFF. CDR3 in DNA: TGTGCCACCAGCCAGGAGGGCACTGAAGCTTTCTTT.

This chain joins TRBV5-4 and TRBJ1-2, with no clear D. CDR1 and CDR2 (germline): SGHNT, YYREEE (reference sequence). Trimming removed 3 bases from V and 2 bases from J, with 14 bases in between. The CDR3 has 15 amino acids. CDR3 nucleotide sequence: TGTGCCAGCAGCTCCCCCAGCGGCAGCAACTATGGCTACACCTTC. Encoded protein: CASSSPSGSNYGYTF.

The V and J genes are TRBV7-7 and TRBJ2-7, with 8 bases aligning to TRBD2. The germline V gene encodes CDR1 SSHAT and CDR2 FNYEAQ (reference sequence). CDR3 size: 17 residues. The V and J ends lost 5 bases and 4 bases, in that order; junction bases with no gene match: 16. The CDR3 DNA reads TGTGCCAGCAGCCTCGGGACTAGGGGGACAACACCTTACGAGCAGTACTTC. Its translation is CASSLGTRGTTPYEQYF.

This chain uses TRBV12-3 or TRBV12-4 with TRBJ2-1; no firm D call. The V end lost 1 base, the J end lost 8 bases, and 6 bases lay between the germline ends. The CDR3 spans 12 residues. CDR3 nucleotides: TGTGCCAGCAGTTTAGAAGCTTATGAGCAGTTCTTC. Encoded protein: CASSLEAYEQFF.

The chain carries TRBV7-3 and TRBJ1-2, with 7 bases identical to TRBD1. CDR1 SGHTA and CDR2 FQGTGA come from the germline V gene. V trimming: 3 bases; J trimming: 0 bases; junction bases outside the gene matches: 4. This CDR3 has 15 amino acids. CDR3 protein: CASSLNDRANYGYTF. The CDR3 nucleotides read TGTGCCAGCAGCTTGAACGACAGGGCTAACTATGGCTACACCTTC.

The rearrangement uses TRBV5-8 and TRBJ2-7; 11 nucleotides line up with TRBD2. Germline CDR1 and CDR2: SGHTS and YDEGEE. The CDR3 contains 15 residues. The trim removed 1 base at V and 5 bases at J, leaving 5 bases unmatched. CDR3 in amino acids: CASSLTSGSLDEQYF. CDR3 nucleotide sequence: TGTGCCAGCAGCTTGACTAGCGGGAGCTTAGACGAGCAGTACTTC.